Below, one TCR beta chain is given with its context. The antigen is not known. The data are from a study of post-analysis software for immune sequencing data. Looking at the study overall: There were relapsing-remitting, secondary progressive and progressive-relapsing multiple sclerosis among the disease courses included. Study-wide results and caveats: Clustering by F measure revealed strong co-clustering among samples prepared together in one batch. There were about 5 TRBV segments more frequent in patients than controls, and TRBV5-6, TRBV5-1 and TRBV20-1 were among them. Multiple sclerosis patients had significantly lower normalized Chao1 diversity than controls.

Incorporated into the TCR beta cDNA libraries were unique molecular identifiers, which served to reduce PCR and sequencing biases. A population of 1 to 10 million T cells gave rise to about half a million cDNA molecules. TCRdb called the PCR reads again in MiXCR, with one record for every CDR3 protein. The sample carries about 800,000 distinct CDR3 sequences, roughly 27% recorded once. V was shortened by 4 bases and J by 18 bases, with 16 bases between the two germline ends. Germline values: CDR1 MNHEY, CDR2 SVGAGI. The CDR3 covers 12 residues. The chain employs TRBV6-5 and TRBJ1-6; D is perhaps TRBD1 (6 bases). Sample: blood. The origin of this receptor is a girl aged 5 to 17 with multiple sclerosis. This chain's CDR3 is CASSLSTGGPHF. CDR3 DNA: TGTGCCAGCAGTTTATCGACAGGAGGTCCCCACTTT.